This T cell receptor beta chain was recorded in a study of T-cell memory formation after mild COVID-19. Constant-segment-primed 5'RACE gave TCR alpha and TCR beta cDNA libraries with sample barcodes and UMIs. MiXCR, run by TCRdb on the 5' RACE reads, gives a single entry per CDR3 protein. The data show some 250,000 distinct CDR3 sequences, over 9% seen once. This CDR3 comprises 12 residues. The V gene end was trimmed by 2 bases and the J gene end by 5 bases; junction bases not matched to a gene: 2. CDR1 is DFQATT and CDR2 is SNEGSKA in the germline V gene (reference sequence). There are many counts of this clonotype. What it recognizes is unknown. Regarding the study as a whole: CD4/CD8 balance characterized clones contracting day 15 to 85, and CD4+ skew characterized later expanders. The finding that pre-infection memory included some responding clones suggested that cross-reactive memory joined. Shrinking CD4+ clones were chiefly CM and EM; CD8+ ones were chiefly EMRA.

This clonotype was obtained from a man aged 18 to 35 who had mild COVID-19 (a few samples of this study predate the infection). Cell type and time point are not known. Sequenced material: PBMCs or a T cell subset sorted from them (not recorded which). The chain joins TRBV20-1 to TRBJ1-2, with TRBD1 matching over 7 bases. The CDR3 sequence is CSARNRGYGYTF. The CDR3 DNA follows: TGCAGTGCTAGAAACAGGGGATATGGCTACACCTTC.